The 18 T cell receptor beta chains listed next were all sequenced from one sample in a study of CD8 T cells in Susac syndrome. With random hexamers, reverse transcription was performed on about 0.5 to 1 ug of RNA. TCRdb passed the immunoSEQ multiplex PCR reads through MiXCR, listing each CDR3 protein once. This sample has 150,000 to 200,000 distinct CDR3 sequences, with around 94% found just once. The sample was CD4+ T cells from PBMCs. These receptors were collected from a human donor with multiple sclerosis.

CDR3 loop: CAISGQSSGNTIYF. In nucleotides, the CDR3 is TGTGCCATCAGTGGACAGAGCTCTGGAAACACCATATATTTT. The chain uses TRBV10-3 and TRBJ1-3, with TRBD1 as a possible D gene (5 bases). Trimming removed 4 bases from V and 0 bases from J, with 7 bases in between. Germline V gene data show CDR1 as ENHRY and CDR2 as SYGVKD. The CDR3 length is 14 residues.

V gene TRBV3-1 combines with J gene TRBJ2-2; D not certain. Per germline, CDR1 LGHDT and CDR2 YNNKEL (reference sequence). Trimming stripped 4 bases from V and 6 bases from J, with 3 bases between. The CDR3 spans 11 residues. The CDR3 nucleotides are TGTGCCAGCAGCCGGTCCGGGGAGCTGTTTTTT. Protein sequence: CASSRSGELFF.

DNA for the CDR3: TGTGCCAGCAGGGCCTCACGGCTAACAAGGGCCGGGGAGCTGTTTTTT. Amino acid sequence: CASRASRLTRAGELFF. The J gene is TRBJ2-2, the V gene TRBV12-3 or TRBV12-4; no firm D call. Trimming cost V 6 bases and J 6 bases, with 20 bases left between them. This CDR3 spans 16 amino acids.

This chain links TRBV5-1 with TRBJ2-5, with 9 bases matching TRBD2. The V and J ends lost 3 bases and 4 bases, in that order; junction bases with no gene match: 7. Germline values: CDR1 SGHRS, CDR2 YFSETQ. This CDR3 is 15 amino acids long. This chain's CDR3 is CASSYSGSAGETQYF. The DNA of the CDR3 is TGCGCCAGCAGCTATAGCGGGAGCGCAGGAGAGACCCAGTACTTC. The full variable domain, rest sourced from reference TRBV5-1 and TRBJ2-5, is KAGVTQTPRYLIKTRGQQVTLSCSPISGHRSVSWYQQTPGQGLQFLFEYFSETQRNKGNFPGRFSGRQFSNSRSEMNVSTLELGDSALYLCASSYSGSAGETQYFGPGTRLLVL.

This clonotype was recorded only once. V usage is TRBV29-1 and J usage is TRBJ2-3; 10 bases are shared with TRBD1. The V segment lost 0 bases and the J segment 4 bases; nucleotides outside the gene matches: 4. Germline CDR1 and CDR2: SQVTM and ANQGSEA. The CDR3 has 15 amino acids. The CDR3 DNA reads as TGCAGCGTTGAAGATCAGGGACAGGGGTCAGATACGCAGTATTTT. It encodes CSVEDQGQGSDTQYF.

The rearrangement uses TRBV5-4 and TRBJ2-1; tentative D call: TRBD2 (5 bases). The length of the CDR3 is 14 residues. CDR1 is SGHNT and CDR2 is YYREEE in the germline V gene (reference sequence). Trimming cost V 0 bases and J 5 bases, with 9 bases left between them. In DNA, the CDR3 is TGTGCCAGCAGCTTGGGAGGGAAGAACAATGAGCAGTTCTTC. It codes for CASSLGGKNNEQFF.

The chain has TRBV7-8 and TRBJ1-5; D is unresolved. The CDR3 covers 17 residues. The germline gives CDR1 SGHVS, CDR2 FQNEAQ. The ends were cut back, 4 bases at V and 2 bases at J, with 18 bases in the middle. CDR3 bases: TGTGCCAGCAGCTCTACCAACACGGTCTTGGGCAATCAGCCCCAGCATTTT. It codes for CASSSTNTVLGNQPQHF. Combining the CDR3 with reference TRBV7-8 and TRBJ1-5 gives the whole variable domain GAGVSQSPRYKVAKRGQDVALRCDPISGHVSLFWYQQALGQGPEFLTYFQNEAQLDKSGLPSDRFFAERPEGSVSTLKIQRTQQEDSAVYLCASSSTNTVLGNQPQHFGDGTRLSIL.

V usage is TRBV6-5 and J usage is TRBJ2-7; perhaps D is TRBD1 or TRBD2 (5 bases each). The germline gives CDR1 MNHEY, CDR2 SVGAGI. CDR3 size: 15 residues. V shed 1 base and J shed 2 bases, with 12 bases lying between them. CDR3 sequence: CASSYYKPGPYEQYF. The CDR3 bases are TGTGCCAGCAGTTACTACAAACCGGGGCCCTACGAGCAGTACTTC.

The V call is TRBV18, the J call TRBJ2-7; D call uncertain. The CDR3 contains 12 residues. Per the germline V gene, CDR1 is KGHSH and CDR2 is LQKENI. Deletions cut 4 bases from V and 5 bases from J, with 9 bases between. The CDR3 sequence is CASSRYLDEQYF. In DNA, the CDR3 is TGTGCCAGCTCACGCTATCTGGACGAGCAGTACTTC.

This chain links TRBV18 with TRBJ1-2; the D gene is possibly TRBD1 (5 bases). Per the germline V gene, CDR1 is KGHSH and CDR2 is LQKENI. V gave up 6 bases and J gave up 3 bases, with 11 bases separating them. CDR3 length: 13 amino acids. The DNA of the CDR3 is TGTGCCAGCTCGGCCGGGACTGACTATGGCTACACCTTC. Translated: CASSAGTDYGYTF.

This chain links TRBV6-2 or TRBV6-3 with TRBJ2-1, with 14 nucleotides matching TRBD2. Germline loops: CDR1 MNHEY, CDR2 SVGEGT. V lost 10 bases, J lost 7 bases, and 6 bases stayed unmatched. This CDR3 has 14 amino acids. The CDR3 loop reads CATSGTSGSNEQFF. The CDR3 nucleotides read TGTGCCACCTCCGGGACTAGCGGGAGTAATGAGCAGTTCTTC.

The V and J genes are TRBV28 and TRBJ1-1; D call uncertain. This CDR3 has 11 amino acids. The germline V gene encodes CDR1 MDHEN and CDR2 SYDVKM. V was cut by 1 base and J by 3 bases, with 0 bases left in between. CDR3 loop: CASSLYTEAFF. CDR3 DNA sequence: TGTGCCAGCAGTTTATACACTGAAGCTTTCTTT.

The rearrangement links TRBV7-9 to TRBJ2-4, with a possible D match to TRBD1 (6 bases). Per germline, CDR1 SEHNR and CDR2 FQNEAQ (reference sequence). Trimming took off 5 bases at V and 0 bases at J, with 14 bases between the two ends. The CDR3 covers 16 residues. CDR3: CASSPQGPEAKNIQYF. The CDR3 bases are TGTGCCAGCAGCCCCCAGGGGCCCGAAGCCAAAAACATTCAGTACTTC.

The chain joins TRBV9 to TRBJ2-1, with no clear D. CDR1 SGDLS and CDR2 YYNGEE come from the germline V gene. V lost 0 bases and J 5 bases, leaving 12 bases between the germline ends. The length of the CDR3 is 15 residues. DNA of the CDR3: TGTGCCAGCAGCGTAGCCCTACCCCCCAACAATGAGCAGTTCTTC. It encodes CASSVALPPNNEQFF. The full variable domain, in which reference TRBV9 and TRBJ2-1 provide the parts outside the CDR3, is DSGVTQTPKHLITATGQRVTLRCSPRSGDLSVYWYQQSLDQGLQFLIQYYNGEERAKGNILERFSAQQFPDLHSELNLSSLELGDSALYFCASSVALPPNNEQFFGPGTRLTVL.

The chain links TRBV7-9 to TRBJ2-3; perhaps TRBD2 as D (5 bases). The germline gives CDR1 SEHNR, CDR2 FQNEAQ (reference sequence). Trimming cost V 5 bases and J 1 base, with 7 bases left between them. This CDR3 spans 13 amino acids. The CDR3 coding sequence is TGTGCCAGCAGCATGGGAGGCACAGATACGCAGTATTTT. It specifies CASSMGGTDTQYF. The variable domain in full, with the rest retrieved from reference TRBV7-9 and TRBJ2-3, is DTGVSQNPRHKITKRGQNVTFRCDPISEHNRLYWYRQTLGQGPEFLTYFQNEAQLEKSRLLSDRFSAERPKGSFSTLEIQRTEQGDSAMYLCASSMGGTDTQYFGPGTRLTVL.

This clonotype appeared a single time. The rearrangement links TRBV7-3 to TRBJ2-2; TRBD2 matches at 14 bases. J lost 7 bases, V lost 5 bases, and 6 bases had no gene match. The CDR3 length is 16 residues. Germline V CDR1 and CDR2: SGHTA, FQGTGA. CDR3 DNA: TGTGCCAGCAGCCCCGGGACTAGCGGGAGTGGCGGGGAGCTGTTTTTT. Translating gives CASSPGTSGSGGELFF.

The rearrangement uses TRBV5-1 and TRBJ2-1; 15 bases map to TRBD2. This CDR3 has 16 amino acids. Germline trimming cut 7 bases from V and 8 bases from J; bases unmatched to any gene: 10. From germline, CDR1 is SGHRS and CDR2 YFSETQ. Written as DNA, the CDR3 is TGCGCCAGCGGCCCGGGACTAGCGGGAGGTAGTGATGAGCAGTTCTTC. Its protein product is CASGPGLAGGSDEQFF. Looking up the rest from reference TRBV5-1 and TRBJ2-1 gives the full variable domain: KAGVTQTPRYLIKTRGQQVTLSCSPISGHRSVSWYQQTPGQGLQFLFEYFSETQRNKGNFPGRFSGRQFSNSRSEMNVSTLELGDSALYLCASGPGLAGGSDEQFFGPGTRLTVL.

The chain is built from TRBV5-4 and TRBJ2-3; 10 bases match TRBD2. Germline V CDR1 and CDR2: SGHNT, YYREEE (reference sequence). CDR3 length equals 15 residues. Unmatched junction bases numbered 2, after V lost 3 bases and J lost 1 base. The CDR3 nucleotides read TGTGCCAGCAGCTCCAGCGGGGGGGGCACAGATACGCAGTATTTT. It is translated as CASSSSGGGTDTQYF.